A selection of T cell receptor beta chains follows, all from one sample in a study of cytomegalovirus exposure and HLA in healthy donors. The method was immunoSEQ multiplex PCR; TCRdb's version includes in-frame clones alone and lacks a portion of them. The sample carries fewer than 120,000 clones, around 85% recorded once. The source material was PBMCs. Receptors were obtained from a man aged 40-55 years in good health and CMV-seronegative. The CDR3 runs from the conserved cysteine through the conserved F or W. A D gene is named only where the DNA matches it firmly. Expanded clones get a size class; other rows say once, few or many, or leave the size out.

v_call,clone_size,d_call,j_call,cdr3_nt,cdr3_aa
TRBV19,-,-,TRBJ1-2,TGTGCCAGTAGTCAGGAAAACTATGGCTACACCTTC,CASSQENYGYTF
TRBV7-2,-,TRBD1,TRBJ1-1,TGTGCCAGCAGCTTGAGGAGGGGGCGCATGGACACTGAAGCTTTCTTT,CASSLRRGRMDTEAFF
TRBV5-1,-,-,TRBJ2-5,TGCGCCAGCAGCCCGGGACTCCCCCAAGAGACCCAGTACTTC,CASSPGLPQETQYF
TRBV7-2,-,TRBD1,TRBJ1-2,TGTGCCAGCAGCCCCGGGACAGAGAATGGCTACACCTTC,CASSPGTENGYTF
TRBV13,-,TRBD1,TRBJ2-7,TGTGCCAGCAGTGACAGGGCCTACGAGCAGTACTTC,CASSDRAYEQYF
TRBV29-1,-,TRBD1,TRBJ2-7,TGCAGCGTGGCCGGGACAGGGAGGGCCGAGCAGTACTTC,CSVAGTGRAEQYF
TRBV6-1,-,-,TRBJ2-5,TGTGCCAGCAGATTAGGAGGGGCCCGGGAGACCCAGTACTTC,CASRLGGARETQYF
TRBV10-3,-,-,TRBJ1-5,TGTGCCATCAGTGACCAGGGAATAAATCAGCCCCAGCATTTT,CAISDQGINQPQHF
TRBV6-5,-,TRBD1,TRBJ2-7,TGTGCCAGCGGACAGGGGGAATCCTACGAGCAGTACTTC,CASGQGESYEQYF
TRBV18,-,TRBD2,TRBJ2-7,TGTGCCAGCTCACCGGCTAGCGGGGGCTCCTACGAGCAGTACTTC,CASSPASGGSYEQYF
TRBV5-4,-,TRBD1,TRBJ1-1,TGTGCCAGCAGCTTGGGGGGACAGAGGGTGAACACTGAAGCTTTCTTT,CASSLGGQRVNTEAFF
TRBV14,once,-,TRBJ1-2,TGTGCCAGCAGCCAATGGGGCGTTAACTATGGCTACACCTTC,CASSQWGVNYGYTF
TRBV18,once,TRBD2,TRBJ2-2,TGTGCCAGCTCACGAAACAGCGGGGGGAACACCGGGGAGCTGTTTTTT,CASSRNSGGNTGELFF
TRBV25-1,-,TRBD2,TRBJ2-1,TGTGCCAGCAGTGACTCCACTAGCGGATCCTACAATGAGCAGTTCTTC,CASSDSTSGSYNEQFF
TRBV4-2,-,-,TRBJ1-2,TGTGCCAGCAGCCAAGATGTGAGCAGGGAAAGCTATGGCTACACCTTC,CASSQDVSRESYGYTF
TRBV5-6,-,TRBD2,TRBJ2-5,TGTGCCAGCAGCACGGAGGGGACTAGCGGGGGCCGGGAGACCCAGTACTTC,CASSTEGTSGGRETQYF
TRBV27,-,TRBD1,TRBJ2-7,TGTGCCAGCAGTTCGACAGGGGTCTACGAGCAGTACTTC,CASSSTGVYEQYF
TRBV30,-,TRBD2,TRBJ2-2,TGTGCCTGGAGGACTAGCGGGACGAACACCGGGGAGCTGTTTTTT,CAWRTSGTNTGELFF
TRBV4-2,few,-,TRBJ1-1,TGTGCCAGCAAACGTGAACGGGGATACACTGAAGCTTTCTTT,CASKRERGYTEAFF
TRBV6-6,once,-,TRBJ2-1,TGTGCCAGCAGACCCCCCATACAGAAGGAGCAGTTCTTC,CASRPPIQKEQFF
TRBV5-4,once,-,TRBJ2-3,TGTGCCAGCAGCTTGGGATTCTGGCAGAGCACAGATACGCAGTATTTT,CASSLGFWQSTDTQYF
TRBV30,-,TRBD1,TRBJ1-5,TGTGCCTGGAGTGGGGACAGTTATAGCAATCGGCCCCAGCATTTT,CAWSGDSYSNRPQHF
TRBV5-1,-,-,TRBJ2-2,TGCGCCAGCAGGGGAGCTCTAGGCCGAGGGGAGCTGTTTTTT,CASRGALGRGELFF
TRBV9,few,TRBD1,TRBJ1-2,TGTGCCAGCAGCGTAGAATCCGGGACAGGCTATGGCTACACCTTC,CASSVESGTGYGYTF
TRBV29-1,-,-,TRBJ2-1,TGCAGCGGCGGGGAGAATTACAATGAGCAGTTCTTC,CSGGENYNEQFF
TRBV19,-,TRBD1,TRBJ1-5,TGTGCCAGTAAACCGGGACAGGGAGGTCAGCCCCAGCATTTT,CASKPGQGGQPQHF
TRBV29-1,-,TRBD1,TRBJ2-7,TGCAGCGTGGGGGGACAGGTGGAGTACGAGCAGTACTTC,CSVGGQVEYEQYF
TRBV6-1,-,-,TRBJ1-5,TGTGCCAGCAGTGAAGCGCCCGGGGGAAAGGGTCAGCCCCAGCATTTT,CASSEAPGGKGQPQHF
TRBV28,-,TRBD1,TRBJ1-1,TGTGCCAGCAGTCCTGGACAGGGATGGAGCACTGAAGCTTTCTTT,CASSPGQGWSTEAFF
TRBV5-1,-,-,TRBJ1-1,TGCGCCAGCACCGATCTCAGGATTGGGACTGAAGCTTTCTTT,CASTDLRIGTEAFF
TRBV18,-,-,TRBJ1-1,TGTGCCAGCTCACCACCGTCTCGGGTGAACACTGAAGCTTTCTTT,CASSPPSRVNTEAFF
TRBV18,-,-,TRBJ2-5,TGTGCCAGCTCCGGAGAGACCCAGTACTTC,CASSGETQYF
TRBV19,-,TRBD1,TRBJ1-5,TGTGCCAGTACCCCGATCGACAGGGGAGATCAGCCCCAGCATTTT,CASTPIDRGDQPQHF
TRBV7-2,-,-,TRBJ1-1,TGTGCCAGCAGCTCTAGCTTCGACGCTGAAGCTTTCTTT,CASSSSFDAEAFF
TRBV6-5,-,-,TRBJ1-1,TGTGCCAGCAGTTCTGGGCCTGAAGCTTTCTTT,CASSSGPEAFF
TRBV6-1,-,-,TRBJ1-5,TGTGCCAGCAGTGAACAGGCGAATCAGCCCCAGCATTTT,CASSEQANQPQHF
TRBV7-2,-,TRBD1,TRBJ2-1,TGTGCCAGCAGCCACCAGACAGGGAACTATGAGCAGTTCTTC,CASSHQTGNYEQFF
TRBV4-2,once,-,TRBJ2-2,TGTGCCAGCAGCCAAGAATCTCGGTCCGGGGAGCTGTTTTTT,CASSQESRSGELFF
TRBV5-1,-,-,TRBJ2-5,TGCGCCAGCAGCTCCCAGGGTTCCGAGACCCAGTACTTC,CASSSQGSETQYF
TRBV5-1,-,TRBD1,TRBJ1-2,TGCGCCAGCAGCGGGTTGGACAGGGGGGTTTACTATGGCTACACCTTC,CASSGLDRGVYYGYTF
TRBV14,-,-,TRBJ1-5,TGTGCCAGCAATGGGATGGGGGCTCAGCCCCAGCATTTT,CASNGMGAQPQHF
TRBV4-3,few,TRBD2,TRBJ2-1,TGCGCCAGCAGCCAAGGAGCCGGGACTAGCGGGGACAGCTTGGGGAATGAGCAGTTCTTC,CASSQGAGTSGDSLGNEQFF
TRBV7-8,-,-,TRBJ2-3,TGTGCCAGCAGCTTAGAAGCGGCAGCTAGCACAGATACGCAGTATTTT,CASSLEAAASTDTQYF
TRBV19,-,-,TRBJ1-5,TGTGCCAGTAGTATTGTGCAGTCCAATCAGCCCCAGCATTTT,CASSIVQSNQPQHF
TRBV7-2,-,-,TRBJ1-4,TGTGCCAGCAGCGGCGGCGGGCCGCAGCCCCAAAAACTGTTTTTT,CASSGGGPQPQKLFF
TRBV29-1,-,TRBD2,TRBJ2-7,TGCAGCGTCGAGCGGGGGGCGGACGAGCAGTACTTC,CSVERGADEQYF
TRBV7-9,-,TRBD1,TRBJ1-1,TGTGCCAGCAGCTTCGGGACAGGGGGCGCAGCTTTCTTT,CASSFGTGGAAFF
TRBV29-1,-,-,TRBJ2-5,TGCAGCCATGGGGGAGGCGCGGGGGAGACCCAGTACTTC,CSHGGGAGETQYF
TRBV13,-,-,TRBJ1-1,TGTGCCAGCAGCTTAGGCGGTAGAACTGAAGCTTTCTTT,CASSLGGRTEAFF
TRBV7-2,-,TRBD1,TRBJ1-5,TGTGCCAGCAGCGAGGGGGCGAACGGCAATCAGCCCCAGCATTTT,CASSEGANGNQPQHF
TRBV25-1,-,-,TRBJ1-4,TGTGCCAGCAGTGAACATTCCGGCGGTGAAAAACTGTTTTTT,CASSEHSGGEKLFF
TRBV2,-,TRBD1,TRBJ1-2,TGTGCCAGCAGTTTGACAGGGGCTTATGGCTACACCTTC,CASSLTGAYGYTF
TRBV30,-,-,TRBJ1-4,TGTGCCTGGGGGGCAGGGGAGAAACTGTTTTTT,CAWGAGEKLFF
TRBV6-5,-,TRBD2,TRBJ2-7,TGTGCCAGCAGTTATGGAGCGGGGGCCTCCTACGAGCAGTACTTC,CASSYGAGASYEQYF
TRBV27,-,-,TRBJ1-6,TGTGCCAGCAGCCCTTCGCCCTCAGGTTCACCCCTCCACTTT,CASSPSPSGSPLHF